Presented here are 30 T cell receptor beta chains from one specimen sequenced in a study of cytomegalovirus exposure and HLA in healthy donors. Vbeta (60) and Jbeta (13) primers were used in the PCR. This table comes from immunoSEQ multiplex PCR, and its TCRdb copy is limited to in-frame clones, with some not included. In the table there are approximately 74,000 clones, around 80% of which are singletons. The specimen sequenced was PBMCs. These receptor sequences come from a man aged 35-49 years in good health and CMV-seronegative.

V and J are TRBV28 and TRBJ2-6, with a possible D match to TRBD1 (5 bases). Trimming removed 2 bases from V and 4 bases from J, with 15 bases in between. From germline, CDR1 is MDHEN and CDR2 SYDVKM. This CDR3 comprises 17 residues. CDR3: CASSLPQGSAGANVLTF. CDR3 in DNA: TGTGCCAGCAGTTTACCGCAGGGATCTGCGGGGGCCAACGTCCTGACTTTC.

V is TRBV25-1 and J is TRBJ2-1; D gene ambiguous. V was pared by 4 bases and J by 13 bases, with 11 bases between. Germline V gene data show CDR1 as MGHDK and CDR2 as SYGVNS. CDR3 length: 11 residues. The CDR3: CASSGAQTQFF. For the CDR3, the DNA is TGTGCCAGCAGTGGGGCCCAAACCCAGTTCTTC.

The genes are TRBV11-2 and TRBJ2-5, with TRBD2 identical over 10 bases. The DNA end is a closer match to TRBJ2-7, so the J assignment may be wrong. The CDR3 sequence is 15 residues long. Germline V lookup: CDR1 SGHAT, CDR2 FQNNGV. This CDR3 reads CASSSERGGLFEQYF. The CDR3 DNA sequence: TGTGCCAGCAGCTCGGAGCGGGGGGGCCTTTTCGAGCAGTACTTC.

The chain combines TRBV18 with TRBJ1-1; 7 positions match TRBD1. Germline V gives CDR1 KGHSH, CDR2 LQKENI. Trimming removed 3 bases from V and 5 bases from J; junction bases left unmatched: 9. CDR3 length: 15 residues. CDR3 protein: CASSPQTGTATEAFF. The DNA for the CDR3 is TGTGCCAGCTCACCCCAGACAGGGACCGCGACTGAAGCTTTCTTT.

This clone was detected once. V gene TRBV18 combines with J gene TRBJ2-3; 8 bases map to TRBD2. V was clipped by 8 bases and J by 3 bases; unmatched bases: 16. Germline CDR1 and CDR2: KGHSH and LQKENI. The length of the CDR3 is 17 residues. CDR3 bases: TGTGCCAGCACCCAGGCCCTAGCGGGCCTTGGAACAGATACGCAGTATTTT. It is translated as CASTQALAGLGTDTQYF.

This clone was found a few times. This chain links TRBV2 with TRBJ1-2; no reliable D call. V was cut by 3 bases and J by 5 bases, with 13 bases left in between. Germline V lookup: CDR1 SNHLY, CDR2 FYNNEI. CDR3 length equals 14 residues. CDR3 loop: CASSDEQATYGYTF. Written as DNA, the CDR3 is TGTGCCAGCAGTGACGAGCAGGCGACATATGGCTACACCTTC.

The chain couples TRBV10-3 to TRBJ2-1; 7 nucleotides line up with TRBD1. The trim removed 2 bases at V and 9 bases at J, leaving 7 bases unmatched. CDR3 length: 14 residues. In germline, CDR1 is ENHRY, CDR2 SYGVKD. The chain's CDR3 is CAISEPGQSAEQFF. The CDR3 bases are TGTGCCATCAGTGAGCCGGGACAGAGCGCTGAGCAGTTCTTC.

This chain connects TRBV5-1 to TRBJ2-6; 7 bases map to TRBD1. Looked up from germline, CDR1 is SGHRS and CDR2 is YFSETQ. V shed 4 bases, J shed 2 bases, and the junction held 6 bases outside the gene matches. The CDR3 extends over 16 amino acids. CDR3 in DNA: TGCGCCAGCAGCCCGACAGGGTCTGCTGGGGCCAACGTCCTGACTTTC. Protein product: CASSPTGSAGANVLTF.

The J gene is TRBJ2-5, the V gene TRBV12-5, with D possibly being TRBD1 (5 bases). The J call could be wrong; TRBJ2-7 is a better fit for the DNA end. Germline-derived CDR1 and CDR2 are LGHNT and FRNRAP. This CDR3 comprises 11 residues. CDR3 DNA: TGTGCTAGCGGCTTCAGGGCCGAGCAGTACTTC. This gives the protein CASGFRAEQYF.

The CDR3 loop reads CASSQDLAGGIDEQFF. The CDR3 nucleotides read TGCGCCAGCAGTCAGGACTTAGCGGGGGGCATTGATGAGCAGTTCTTC. V gene TRBV5-1 combines with J gene TRBJ2-1; 10 nucleotides match TRBD2. Germline V lookup: CDR1 SGHRS, CDR2 YFSETQ. Unmatched junction bases numbered 13, after V lost 5 bases and J lost 8 bases. This CDR3 region has 16 residues. The whole variable domain, filled in from reference TRBV5-1 and TRBJ2-1, reads KAGVTQTPRYLIKTRGQQVTLSCSPISGHRSVSWYQQTPGQGLQFLFEYFSETQRNKGNFPGRFSGRQFSNSRSEMNVSTLELGDSALYLCASSQDLAGGIDEQFFGPGTRLTVL.

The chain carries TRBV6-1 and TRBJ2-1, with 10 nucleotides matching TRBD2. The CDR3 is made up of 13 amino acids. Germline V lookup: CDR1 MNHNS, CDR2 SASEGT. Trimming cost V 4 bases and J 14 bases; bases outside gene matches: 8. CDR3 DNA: TGTGCCAGCAGTGGTCTAGCGGGAGTTGGTGAGTTCTTC. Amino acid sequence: CASSGLAGVGEFF.

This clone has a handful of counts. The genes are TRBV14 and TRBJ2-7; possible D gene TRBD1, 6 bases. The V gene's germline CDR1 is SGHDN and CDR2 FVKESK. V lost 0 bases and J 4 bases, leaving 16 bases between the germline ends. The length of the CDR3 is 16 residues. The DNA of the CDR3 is TGTGCCAGCAGCCAAGAGGACAGCTCGGTGTTTTACGAGCAGTACTTC. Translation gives CASSQEDSSVFYEQYF. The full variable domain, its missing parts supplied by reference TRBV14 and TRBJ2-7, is EAGVTQFPSHSVIEKGQTVTLRCDPISGHDNLYWYRRVMGKEIKFLLHFVKESKQDESGMPNNRFLAERTGGTYSTLKVQPAELEDSGVYFCASSQEDSSVFYEQYFGPGTRLTVT.

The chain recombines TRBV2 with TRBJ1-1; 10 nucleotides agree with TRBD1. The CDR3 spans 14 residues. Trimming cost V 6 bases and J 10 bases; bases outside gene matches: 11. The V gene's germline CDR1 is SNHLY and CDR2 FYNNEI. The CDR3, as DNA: TGTGCCAGCAGGAGGGACAGGGGCACTGGTGGAGCTTTCTTT. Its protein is CASRRDRGTGGAFF.

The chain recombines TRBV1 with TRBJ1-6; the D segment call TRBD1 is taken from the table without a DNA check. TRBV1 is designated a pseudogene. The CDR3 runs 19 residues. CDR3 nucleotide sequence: TGCACCAGCAGCCAAGATCAGGGCTTCCTAAGCTCCTATAATTCACCCCTCCACTTT. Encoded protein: CTSSQDQGFLSSYNSPLHF.

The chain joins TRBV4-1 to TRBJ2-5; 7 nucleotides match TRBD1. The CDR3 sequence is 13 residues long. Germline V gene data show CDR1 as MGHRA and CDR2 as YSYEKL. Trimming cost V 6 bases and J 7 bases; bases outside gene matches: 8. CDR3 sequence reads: CASSRGTEGTQYF. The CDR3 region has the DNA TGCGCCAGCAGTCGAGGGACAGAGGGGACCCAGTACTTC.

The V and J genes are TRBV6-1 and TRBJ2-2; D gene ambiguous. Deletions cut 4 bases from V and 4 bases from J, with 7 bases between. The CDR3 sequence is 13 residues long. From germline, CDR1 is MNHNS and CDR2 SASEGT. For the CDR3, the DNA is TGTGCCAGCAGTGGCTCGGGCACCGGGGAGCTGTTTTTT. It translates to CASSGSGTGELFF.

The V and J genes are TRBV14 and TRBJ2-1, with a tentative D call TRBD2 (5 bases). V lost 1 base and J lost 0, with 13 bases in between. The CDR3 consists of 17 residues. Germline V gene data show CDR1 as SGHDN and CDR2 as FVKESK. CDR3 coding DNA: TGTGCCAGCAGCCAAGTCTGGGGTGGGAGCTCCTACAATGAGCAGTTCTTC. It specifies CASSQVWGGSSYNEQFF.

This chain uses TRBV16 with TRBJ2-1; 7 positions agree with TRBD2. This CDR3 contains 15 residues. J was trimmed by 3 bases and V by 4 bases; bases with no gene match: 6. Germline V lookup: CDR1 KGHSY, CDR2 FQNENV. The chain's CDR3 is CASSLAGGLYNEQFF. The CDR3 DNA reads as TGTGCCAGCAGCCTAGCGGGTGGGCTCTACAATGAGCAGTTCTTC.

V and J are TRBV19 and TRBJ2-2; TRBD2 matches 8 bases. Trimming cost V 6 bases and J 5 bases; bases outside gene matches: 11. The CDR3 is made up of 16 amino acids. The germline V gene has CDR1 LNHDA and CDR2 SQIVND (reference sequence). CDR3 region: CASSPQGGGWTGELFF. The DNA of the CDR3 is TGTGCCAGTAGCCCTCAAGGCGGGGGGTGGACCGGGGAGCTGTTTTTT.

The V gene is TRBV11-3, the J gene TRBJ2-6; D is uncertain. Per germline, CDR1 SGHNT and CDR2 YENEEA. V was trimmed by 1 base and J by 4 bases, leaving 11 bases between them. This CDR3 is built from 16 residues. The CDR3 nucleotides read TGTGCCAGCAGCTTAGTTTACTGGGCAGGGGCCAACGTCCTGACTTTC. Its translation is CASSLVYWAGANVLTF.

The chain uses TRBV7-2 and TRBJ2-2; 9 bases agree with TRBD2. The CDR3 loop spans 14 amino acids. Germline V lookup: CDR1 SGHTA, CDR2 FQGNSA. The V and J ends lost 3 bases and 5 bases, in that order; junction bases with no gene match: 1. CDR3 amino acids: CASSFSGGTGELFF. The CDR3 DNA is TGTGCCAGCAGCTTTAGCGGGGGTACCGGGGAGCTGTTTTTT.

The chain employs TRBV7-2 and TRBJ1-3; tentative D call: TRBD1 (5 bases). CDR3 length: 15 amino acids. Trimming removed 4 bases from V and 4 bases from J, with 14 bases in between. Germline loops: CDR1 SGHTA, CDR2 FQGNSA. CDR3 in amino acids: CASSWEPGIGNTIYF. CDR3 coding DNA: TGTGCCAGCAGCTGGGAACCAGGGATCGGAAACACCATATATTTT.

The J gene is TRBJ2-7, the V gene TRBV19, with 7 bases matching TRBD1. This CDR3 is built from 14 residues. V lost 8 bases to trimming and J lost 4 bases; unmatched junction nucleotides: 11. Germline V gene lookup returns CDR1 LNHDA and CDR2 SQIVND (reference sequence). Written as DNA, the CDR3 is TGTGCCAGTTCGATACAGGGGCCTTCATACGAGCAGTACTTC. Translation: CASSIQGPSYEQYF.

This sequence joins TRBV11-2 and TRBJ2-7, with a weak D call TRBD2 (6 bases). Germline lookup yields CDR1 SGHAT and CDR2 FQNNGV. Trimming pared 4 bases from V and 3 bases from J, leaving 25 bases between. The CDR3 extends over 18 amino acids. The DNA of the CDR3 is TGTGCCAGCAGCTCCATTAGCGGCCCCCGACGAACCCTCTACGAGCAGTACTTC. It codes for CASSSISGPRRTLYEQYF.

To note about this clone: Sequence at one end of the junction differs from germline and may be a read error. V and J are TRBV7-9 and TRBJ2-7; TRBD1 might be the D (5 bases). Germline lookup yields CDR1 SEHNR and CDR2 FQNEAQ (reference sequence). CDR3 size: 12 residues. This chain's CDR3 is CSSRLGAYEQYF. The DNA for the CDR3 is TGTTCCAGCAGATTAGGGGCGTACGAGCAGTACTTC. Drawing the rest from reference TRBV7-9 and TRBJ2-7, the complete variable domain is DTGVSQNPRHKITKRGQNVTFRCDPISEHNRLYWYRQTLGQGPEFLTYFQNEAQLEKSRLLSDRFSAERPKGSFSTLEIQRTEQGDSAMYLCSSRLGAYEQYFGPGTRLTVT.

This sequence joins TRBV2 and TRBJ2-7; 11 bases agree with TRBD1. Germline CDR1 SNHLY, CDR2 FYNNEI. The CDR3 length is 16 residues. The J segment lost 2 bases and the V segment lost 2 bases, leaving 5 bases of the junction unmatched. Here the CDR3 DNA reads TGTGCCAGCAGTGAAATAGGACAGGGGGCCCCCTACGAGCAGTACTTC. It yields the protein CASSEIGQGAPYEQYF.

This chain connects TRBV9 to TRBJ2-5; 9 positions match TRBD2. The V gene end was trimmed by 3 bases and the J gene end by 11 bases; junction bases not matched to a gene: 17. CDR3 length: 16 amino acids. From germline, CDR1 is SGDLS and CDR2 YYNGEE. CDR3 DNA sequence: TGTGCCAGCAGCGGGGGTCGTGCGGGAGGGGGTTTCCTGCAGTACTTC. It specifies CASSGGRAGGGFLQYF.

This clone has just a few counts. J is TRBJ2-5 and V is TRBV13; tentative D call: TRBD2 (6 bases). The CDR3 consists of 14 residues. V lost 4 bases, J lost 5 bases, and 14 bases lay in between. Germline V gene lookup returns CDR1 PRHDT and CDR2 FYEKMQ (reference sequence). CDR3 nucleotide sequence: TGTGCCAGCAGCTCGACGGTGGGGAGGGAGACCCAGTACTTC. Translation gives CASSSTVGRETQYF.

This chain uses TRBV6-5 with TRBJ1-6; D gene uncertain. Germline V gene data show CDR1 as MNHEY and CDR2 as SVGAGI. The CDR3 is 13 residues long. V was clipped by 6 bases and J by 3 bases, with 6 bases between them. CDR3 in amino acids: CASRGSYNSPLHF. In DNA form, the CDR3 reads TGTGCCAGCAGGGGCAGCTATAATTCACCCCTCCACTTT.

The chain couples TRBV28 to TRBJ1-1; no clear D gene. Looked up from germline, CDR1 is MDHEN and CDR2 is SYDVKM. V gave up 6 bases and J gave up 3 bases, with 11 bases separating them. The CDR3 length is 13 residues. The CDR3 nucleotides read TGTGCCAGCAGCCGCGGGCGGGACACTGAAGCTTTCTTT. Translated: CASSRGRDTEAFF.